Sequencing of this T cell receptor (beta chain) was carried out in a study of shared clonotypes between healthy human individuals. Study-wide findings and caveats: For naive CD4 cells, 4% to 6% of clonotypes were shared across a handful of donors.

V gave up 3 bases and J gave up 6 bases, with 5 bases separating them. Germline loops: CDR1 SQVTM, CDR2 ANQGSEA. The CDR3 extends over 10 amino acids. Splitting the CD4+ cells yielded a CD45RA+ naive subset and a CD45RA-negative memory subset. About this clone: What it binds is unknown.

Generated by immunoSEQ multiplex PCR, the TCRdb table keeps only in-frame clones and is missing some. The table has fewer than 1.8 million clones, about 98.5% seen once. Sequencing was performed on naive CD4+ T cells sorted from blood. Described subset: CD45RA+ positively selected. This rearrangement joins TRBV29-1 to TRBJ1-2; D gene unclear. This receptor was taken from a man under 40 in good health. CDR3 DNA sequence: TGCAGCGTTGACGAGAATGGCTACACCTTC. It is translated as CSVDENGYTF.